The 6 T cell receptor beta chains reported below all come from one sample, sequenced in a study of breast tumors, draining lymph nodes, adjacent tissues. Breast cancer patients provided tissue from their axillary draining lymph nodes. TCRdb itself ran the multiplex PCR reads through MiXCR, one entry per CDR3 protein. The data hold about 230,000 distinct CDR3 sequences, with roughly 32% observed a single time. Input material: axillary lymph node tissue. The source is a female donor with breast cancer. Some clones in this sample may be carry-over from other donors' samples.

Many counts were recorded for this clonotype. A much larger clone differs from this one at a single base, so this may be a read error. CDR3 protein: CASSLTGQGVETQHF. DNA for the CDR3: TGTGCCAGCAGCTTAACGGGACAGGGGGTCGAGACCCAGCACTTC. V usage is TRBV7-3 and J usage is TRBJ2-5; 11 bases map to TRBD1. The germline V gene has CDR1 SGHTA and CDR2 FQGTGA. This CDR3 comprises 15 residues.

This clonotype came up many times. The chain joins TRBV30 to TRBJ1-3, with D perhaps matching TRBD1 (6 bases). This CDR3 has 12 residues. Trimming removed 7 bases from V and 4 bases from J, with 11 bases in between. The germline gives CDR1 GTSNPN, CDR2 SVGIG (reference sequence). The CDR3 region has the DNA TGTGCCTCAACAGGGTACGGAAACACCATATATTTT. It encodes CASTGYGNTIYF.

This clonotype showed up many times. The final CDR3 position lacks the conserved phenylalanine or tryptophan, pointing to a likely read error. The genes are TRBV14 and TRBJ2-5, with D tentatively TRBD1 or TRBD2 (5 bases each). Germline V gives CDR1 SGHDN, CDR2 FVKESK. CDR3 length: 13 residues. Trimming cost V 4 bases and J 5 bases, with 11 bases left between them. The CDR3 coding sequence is TGTGCCAGCAGCCCAGAGGGGCCTGAGACCCAGTACTCC. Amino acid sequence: CASSPEGPETQYS.

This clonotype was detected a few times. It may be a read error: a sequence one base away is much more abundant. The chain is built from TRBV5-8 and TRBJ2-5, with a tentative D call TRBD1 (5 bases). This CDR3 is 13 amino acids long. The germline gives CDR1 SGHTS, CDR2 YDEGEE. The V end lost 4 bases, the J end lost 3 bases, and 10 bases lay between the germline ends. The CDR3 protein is CASSQDNEETQYF. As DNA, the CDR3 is TGTGCCAGCAGCCAGGACAATGAAGAGACCCAGTACTTC.

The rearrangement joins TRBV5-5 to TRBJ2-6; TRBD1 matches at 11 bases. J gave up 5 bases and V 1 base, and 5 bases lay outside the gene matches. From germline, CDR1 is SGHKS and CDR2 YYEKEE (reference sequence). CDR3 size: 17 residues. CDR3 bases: TGTGCCAGCAGCTTGATGGACAGGGGGCCCTGGGCCAACGTCCTGACTTTC. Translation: CASSLMDRGPWANVLTF.

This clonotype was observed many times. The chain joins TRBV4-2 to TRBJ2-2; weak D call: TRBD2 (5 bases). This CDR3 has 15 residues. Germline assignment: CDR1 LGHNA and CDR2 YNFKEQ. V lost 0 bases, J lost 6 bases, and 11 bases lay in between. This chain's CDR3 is CASSQDRSGPGELFF. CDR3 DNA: TGTGCCAGCAGCCAAGATCGAAGCGGTCCCGGGGAGCTGTTTTTT.